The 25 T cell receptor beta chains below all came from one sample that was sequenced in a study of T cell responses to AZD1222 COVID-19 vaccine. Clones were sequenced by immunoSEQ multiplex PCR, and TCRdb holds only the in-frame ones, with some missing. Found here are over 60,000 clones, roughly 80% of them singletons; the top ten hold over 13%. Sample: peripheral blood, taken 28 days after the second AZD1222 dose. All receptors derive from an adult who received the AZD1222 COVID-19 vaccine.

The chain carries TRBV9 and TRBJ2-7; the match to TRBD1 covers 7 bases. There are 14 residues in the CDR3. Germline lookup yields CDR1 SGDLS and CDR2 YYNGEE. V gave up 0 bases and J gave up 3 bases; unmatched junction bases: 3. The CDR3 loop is CASSVDPGGYEQYF. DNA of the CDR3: TGTGCCAGCAGCGTAGATCCAGGGGGCTACGAGCAGTACTTC.

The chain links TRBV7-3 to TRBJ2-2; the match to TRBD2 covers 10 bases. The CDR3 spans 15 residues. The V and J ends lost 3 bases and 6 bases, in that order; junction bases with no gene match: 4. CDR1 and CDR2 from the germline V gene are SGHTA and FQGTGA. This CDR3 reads CASSFTSGVAGELFF. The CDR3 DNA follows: TGTGCCAGCAGCTTTACTAGCGGGGTCGCCGGGGAGCTGTTTTTT.

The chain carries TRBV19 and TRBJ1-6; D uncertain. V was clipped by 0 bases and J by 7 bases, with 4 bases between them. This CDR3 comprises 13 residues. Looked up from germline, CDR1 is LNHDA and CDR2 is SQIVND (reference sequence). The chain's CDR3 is CASSIDRNSPLHF. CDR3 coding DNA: TGTGCCAGTAGTATAGACAGAAATTCACCCCTCCACTTT.

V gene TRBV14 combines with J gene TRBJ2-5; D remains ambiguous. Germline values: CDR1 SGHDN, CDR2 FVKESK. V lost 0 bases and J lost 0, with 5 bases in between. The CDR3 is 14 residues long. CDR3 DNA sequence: TGTGCCAGCAGCCAAGAGTGGGACCAAGAGACCCAGTACTTC. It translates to CASSQEWDQETQYF.

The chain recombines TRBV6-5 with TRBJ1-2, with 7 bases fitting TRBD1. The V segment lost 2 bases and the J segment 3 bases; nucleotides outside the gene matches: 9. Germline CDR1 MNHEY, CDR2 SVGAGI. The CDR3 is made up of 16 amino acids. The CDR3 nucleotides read TGTGCCAGCAGTTACCGCTTCCGACAGGGTGACTATGGCTACACCTTC. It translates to CASSYRFRQGDYGYTF.

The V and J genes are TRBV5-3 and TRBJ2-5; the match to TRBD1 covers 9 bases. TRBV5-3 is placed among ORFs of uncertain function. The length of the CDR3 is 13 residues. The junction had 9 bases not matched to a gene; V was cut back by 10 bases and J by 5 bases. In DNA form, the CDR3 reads TGTGCCGAAACAGGACAGGGGTTCGAGACCCAGTACTTC. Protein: CAETGQGFETQYF.

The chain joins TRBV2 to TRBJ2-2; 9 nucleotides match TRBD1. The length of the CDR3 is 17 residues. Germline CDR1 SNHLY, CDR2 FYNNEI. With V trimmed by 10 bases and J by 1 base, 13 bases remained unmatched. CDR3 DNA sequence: TGTGCCATCCCTTCCGGGACAGGGAAGGGGAACACCGGGGAGCTGTTTTTT. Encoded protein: CAIPSGTGKGNTGELFF.

The CDR3 DNA follows: TGTGCCAGCAGCTTAGGCACAGGGTATAATGGCTACACCTTC. Amino acids: CASSLGTGYNGYTF. The chain has TRBV11-2 and TRBJ1-2, with D maybe TRBD1 (6 bases). V gave up 1 base and J gave up 6 bases, with 12 bases separating them. Germline CDR1 is SGHAT and CDR2 is FQNNGV. The CDR3 runs to 14 residues.

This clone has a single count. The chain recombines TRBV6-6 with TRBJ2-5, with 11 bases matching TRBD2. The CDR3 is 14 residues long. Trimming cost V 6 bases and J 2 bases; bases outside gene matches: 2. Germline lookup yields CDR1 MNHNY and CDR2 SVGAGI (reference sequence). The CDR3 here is CASRGTSGQETQYF. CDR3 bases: TGTGCCAGCAGAGGGACTAGCGGACAAGAGACCCAGTACTTC.

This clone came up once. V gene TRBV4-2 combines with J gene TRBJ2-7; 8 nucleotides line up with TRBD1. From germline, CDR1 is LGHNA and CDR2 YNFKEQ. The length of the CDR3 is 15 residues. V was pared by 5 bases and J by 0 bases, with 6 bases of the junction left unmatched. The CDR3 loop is CASSTGGTGSYEQYF. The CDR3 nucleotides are TGTGCCAGCAGCACGGGCGGGACAGGCTCCTACGAGCAGTACTTC.

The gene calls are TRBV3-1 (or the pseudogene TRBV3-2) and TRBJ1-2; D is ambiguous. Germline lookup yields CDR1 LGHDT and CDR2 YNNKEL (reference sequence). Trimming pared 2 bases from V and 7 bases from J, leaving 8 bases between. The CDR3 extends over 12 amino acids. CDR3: CASSQRSRGYTF. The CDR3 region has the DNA TGTGCCAGCAGCCAACGGAGCCGTGGCTACACCTTC.

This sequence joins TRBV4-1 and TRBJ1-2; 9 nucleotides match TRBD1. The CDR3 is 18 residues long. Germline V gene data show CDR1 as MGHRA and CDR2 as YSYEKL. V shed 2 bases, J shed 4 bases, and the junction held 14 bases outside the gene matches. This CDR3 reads CASSQYFSLGQGGYGYTF. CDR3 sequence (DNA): TGCGCCAGCAGCCAATATTTCAGTCTGGGACAGGGTGGCTATGGCTACACCTTC.

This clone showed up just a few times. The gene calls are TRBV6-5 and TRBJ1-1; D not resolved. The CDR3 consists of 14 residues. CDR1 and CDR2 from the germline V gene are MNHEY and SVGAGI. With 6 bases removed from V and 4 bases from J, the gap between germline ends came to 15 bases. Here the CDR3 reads CASSHRPPSTEAFF. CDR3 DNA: TGTGCCAGCAGCCACCGTCCGCCGTCCACTGAAGCTTTCTTT.

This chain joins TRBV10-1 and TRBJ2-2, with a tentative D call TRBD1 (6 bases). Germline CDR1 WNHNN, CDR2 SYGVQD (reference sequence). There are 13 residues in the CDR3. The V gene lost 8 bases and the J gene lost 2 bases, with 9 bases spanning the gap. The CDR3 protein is CASRDTNTGELFF. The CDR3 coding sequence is TGCGCCAGCCGGGACACCAACACCGGGGAGCTGTTTTTT.

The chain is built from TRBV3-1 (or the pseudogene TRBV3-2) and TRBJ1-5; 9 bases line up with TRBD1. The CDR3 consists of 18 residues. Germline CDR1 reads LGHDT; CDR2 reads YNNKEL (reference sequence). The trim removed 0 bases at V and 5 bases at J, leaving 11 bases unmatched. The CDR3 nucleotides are TGTGCCAGCAGCCAAGAGTACAGGGGGCGGGGGGGCGATCAGCCCCAGCATTTT. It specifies CASSQEYRGRGGDQPQHF.

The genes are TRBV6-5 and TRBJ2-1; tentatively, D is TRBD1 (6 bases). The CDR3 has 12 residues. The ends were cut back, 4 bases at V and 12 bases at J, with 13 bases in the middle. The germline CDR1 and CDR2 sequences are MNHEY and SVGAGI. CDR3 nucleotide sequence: TGTGCCAGCAGTTGGGGGCCAGAAGGGCAGTTCTTC. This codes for CASSWGPEGQFF.

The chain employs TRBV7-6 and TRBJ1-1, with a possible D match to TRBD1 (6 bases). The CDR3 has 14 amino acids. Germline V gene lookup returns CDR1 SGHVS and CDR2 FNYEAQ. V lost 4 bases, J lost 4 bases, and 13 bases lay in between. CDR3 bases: TGTGCCAGCAGCTCCACAAGGGGGGTCACTGAAGCTTTCTTT. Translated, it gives CASSSTRGVTEAFF.

Written as DNA, the CDR3 is TGTGCCAGCAGTGATAACCTAGTGGGCAATCAGCCCCAGCATTTT. Its protein is CASSDNLVGNQPQHF. The gene calls are TRBV25-1 and TRBJ1-5; no definite D call. This CDR3 has 15 amino acids. The V gene lost 3 bases and the J gene lost 2 bases, with 11 bases spanning the gap. Germline lookup yields CDR1 MGHDK and CDR2 SYGVNS.

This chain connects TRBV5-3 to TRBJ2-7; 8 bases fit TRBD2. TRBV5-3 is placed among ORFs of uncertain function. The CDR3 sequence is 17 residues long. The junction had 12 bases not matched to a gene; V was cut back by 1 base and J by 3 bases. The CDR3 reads CARSLWSLTSVFYEQYF. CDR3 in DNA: TGTGCCAGAAGCTTGTGGTCCCTGACTAGCGTATTCTACGAGCAGTACTTC.

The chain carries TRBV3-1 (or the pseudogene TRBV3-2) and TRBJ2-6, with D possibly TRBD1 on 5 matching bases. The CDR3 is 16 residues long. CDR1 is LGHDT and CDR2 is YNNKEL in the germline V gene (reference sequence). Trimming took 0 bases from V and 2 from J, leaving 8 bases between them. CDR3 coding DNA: TGTGCCAGCAGCCAAGATTTCAGGGCTGGGGCCAACGTCCTGACTTTC. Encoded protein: CASSQDFRAGANVLTF.

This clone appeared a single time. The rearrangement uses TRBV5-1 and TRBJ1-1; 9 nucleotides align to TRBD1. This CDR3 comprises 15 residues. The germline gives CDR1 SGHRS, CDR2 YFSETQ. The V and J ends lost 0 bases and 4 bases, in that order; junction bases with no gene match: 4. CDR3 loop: CASSLAGQGFTEAFF. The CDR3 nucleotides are TGCGCCAGCAGCTTGGCGGGACAGGGATTCACTGAAGCTTTCTTT.

The CDR3 region has the DNA TGTGCCAGTAGTGCGGTAGCGGGGGGCCAAAAGAGAGGCAAAAACATTCAGTACTTC. It yields the protein CASSAVAGGQKRGKNIQYF. V and J are TRBV19 and TRBJ2-4; 10 bases agree with TRBD2. V lost 5 bases to trimming and J lost 3 bases; unmatched junction nucleotides: 16. This CDR3 is 19 amino acids long. The V gene's germline CDR1 is LNHDA and CDR2 SQIVND (reference sequence).

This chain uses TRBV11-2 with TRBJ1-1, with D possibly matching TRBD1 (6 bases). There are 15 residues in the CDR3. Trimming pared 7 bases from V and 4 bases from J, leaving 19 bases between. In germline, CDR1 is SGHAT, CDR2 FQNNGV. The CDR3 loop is CASKPTGLSATEAFF. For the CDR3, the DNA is TGTGCCAGCAAACCTACAGGGCTTTCTGCCACTGAAGCTTTCTTT.

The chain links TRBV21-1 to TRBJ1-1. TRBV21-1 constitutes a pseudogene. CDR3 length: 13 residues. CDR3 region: CASSKLMNTEAFF. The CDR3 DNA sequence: TGTGCCAGCAGCAAGTTAATGAACACTGAAGCTTTCTTT.

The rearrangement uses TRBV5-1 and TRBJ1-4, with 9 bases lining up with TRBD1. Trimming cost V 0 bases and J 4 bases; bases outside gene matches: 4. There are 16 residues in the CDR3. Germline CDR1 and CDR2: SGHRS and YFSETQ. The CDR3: CASSLAKTGGNEKLFF. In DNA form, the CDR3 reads TGCGCCAGCAGCTTGGCCAAGACAGGGGGTAATGAAAAACTGTTTTTT. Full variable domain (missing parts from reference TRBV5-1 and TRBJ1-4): KAGVTQTPRYLIKTRGQQVTLSCSPISGHRSVSWYQQTPGQGLQFLFEYFSETQRNKGNFPGRFSGRQFSNSRSEMNVSTLELGDSALYLCASSLAKTGGNEKLFFGSGTQLSVL.